What follows are 6 T cell receptor beta chains derived from one specimen sequenced in a study of T cell repertoires and HLA-DP antigens. Sequencing was performed with immunoSEQ multiplex PCR; in TCRdb, only in-frame clones are kept and a portion is missing. The table has around 110,000 clones, about 92% seen once. Their target antigens are unknown. The sequenced sample was CD4+ T cells from PBMCs. These receptors were obtained from a woman aged 18-29 years in good health and CMV-seronegative.

This clone showed up just once. The chain couples TRBV5-6 to TRBJ2-3; tentatively, D is TRBD1 or TRBD2 (6 bases each). The ends were cut back, 0 bases at V and 3 bases at J, with 11 bases in the middle. The CDR3 length is 15 residues. The germline gives CDR1 SGHDT, CDR2 YYEEEE. The CDR3, as DNA: TGTGCCAGCAGCTTGGGACGGGGGACAACAGATACGCAGTATTTT. This encodes CASSLGRGTTDTQYF. The whole variable domain, remainder taken from reference TRBV5-6 and TRBJ2-3, is DAGVTQSPTHLIKTRGQQVTLRCSPKSGHDTVSWYQQALGQGPQFIFQYYEEEERQRGNFPDRFSGHQFPNYSSELNVNALLLGDSALYLCASSLGRGTTDTQYFGPGTRLTVL.

V and J are TRBV28 and TRBJ1-2; D not resolved. Germline V gives CDR1 MDHEN, CDR2 SYDVKM. V was clipped by 3 bases and J by 2 bases, with 7 bases between them. CDR3 length: 13 amino acids. This chain's CDR3 is CASSFGLNYGYTF. CDR3 bases: TGTGCCAGCAGTTTCGGTCTCAACTATGGCTACACCTTC.

The chain carries TRBV7-2 and TRBJ2-1; 7 bases align to TRBD1. CDR3 length: 15 residues. Germline CDR1 reads SGHTA; CDR2 reads FQGNSA. J gave up 2 bases and V 4 bases, and 5 bases lay outside the gene matches. The CDR3 nucleotides read TGTGCCAGCAGCTACAGGGGTAGGGCCTACAATGAGCAGTTCTTC. Its translation: CASSYRGRAYNEQFF.

V is TRBV7-3 and J is TRBJ2-1; D may match TRBD1 or TRBD2 (5 bases each). Germline lookup yields CDR1 SGHTA and CDR2 FQGTGA. Trimming removed 0 bases from V and 3 bases from J, with 6 bases in between. This CDR3 contains 14 residues. CDR3 in amino acids: CASSLTRGYNEQFF. Here the CDR3 DNA reads TGTGCCAGCAGCTTAACGAGGGGCTACAATGAGCAGTTCTTC.

V is TRBV29-1 and J is TRBJ1-4; TRBD1 matches 9 bases. The germline V gene has CDR1 SQVTM and CDR2 ANQGSEA. The J segment lost 6 bases and the V segment lost 6 bases, leaving 5 bases of the junction unmatched. This CDR3 is 13 amino acids long. The CDR3, as DNA: TGCAGCGTGGGGGACAGGGAATATGAAAAACTGTTTTTT. It specifies CSVGDREYEKLFF.

The rearrangement uses TRBV7-2 and TRBJ1-4; D gene ambiguous. CDR1 and CDR2 (germline): SGHTA, FQGNSA. CDR3 length equals 14 residues. Trimming took off 1 base at V and 0 bases at J, with 3 bases between the two ends. In nucleotides, the CDR3 is TGTGCCAGCAGCTTAGATGCAACTAATGAAAAACTGTTTTTT. Protein product: CASSLDATNEKLFF.